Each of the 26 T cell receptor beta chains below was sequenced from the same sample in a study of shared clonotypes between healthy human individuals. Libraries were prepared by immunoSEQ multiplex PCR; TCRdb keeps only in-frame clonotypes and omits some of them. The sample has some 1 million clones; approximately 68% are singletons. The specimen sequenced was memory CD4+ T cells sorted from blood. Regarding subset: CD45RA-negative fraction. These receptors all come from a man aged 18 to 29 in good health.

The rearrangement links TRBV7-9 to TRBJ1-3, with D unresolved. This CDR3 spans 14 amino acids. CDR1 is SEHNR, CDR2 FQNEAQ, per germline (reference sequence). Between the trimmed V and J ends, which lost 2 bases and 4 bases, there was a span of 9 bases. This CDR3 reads CASSLTSTGNTIYF. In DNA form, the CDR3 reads TGTGCCAGCAGCTTAACGTCCACAGGAAACACCATATATTTT.

For the CDR3, the DNA is TGCGCCAGCAGTGCCGGACTAGCGGGAGTCACAGATACGCAGTATTTT. Protein: CASSAGLAGVTDTQYF. The J gene is TRBJ2-3, the V gene TRBV10-1; 13 nucleotides align to TRBD2. Germline V gene sequence: CDR1 WNHNN, CDR2 SYGVQD (reference sequence). The trim removed 4 bases at V and 2 bases at J, leaving 3 bases unmatched. The CDR3 spans 16 residues.

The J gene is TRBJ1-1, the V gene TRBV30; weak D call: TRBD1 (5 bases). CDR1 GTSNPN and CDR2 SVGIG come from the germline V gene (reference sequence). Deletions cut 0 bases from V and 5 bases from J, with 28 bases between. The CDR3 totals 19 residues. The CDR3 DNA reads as TGTGCCTGGAGTGTACGGTCGTTCGGGGCTCGGGGAACTCGTACTGAAGCTTTCTTT. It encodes CAWSVRSFGARGTRTEAFF.

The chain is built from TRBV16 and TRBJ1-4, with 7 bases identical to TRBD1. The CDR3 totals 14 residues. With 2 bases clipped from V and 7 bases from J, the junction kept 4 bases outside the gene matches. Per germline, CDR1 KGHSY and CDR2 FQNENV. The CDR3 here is CASSQHRGSEKLFF. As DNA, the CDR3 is TGTGCCAGCAGCCAACACAGGGGTAGTGAAAAACTGTTTTTT.

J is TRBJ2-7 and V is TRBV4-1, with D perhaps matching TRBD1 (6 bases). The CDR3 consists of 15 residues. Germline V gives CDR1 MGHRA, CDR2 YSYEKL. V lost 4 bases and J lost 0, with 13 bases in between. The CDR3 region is CASSPGQGISYEQYF. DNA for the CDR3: TGCGCCAGCAGCCCTGGGCAGGGGATCTCCTACGAGCAGTACTTC.

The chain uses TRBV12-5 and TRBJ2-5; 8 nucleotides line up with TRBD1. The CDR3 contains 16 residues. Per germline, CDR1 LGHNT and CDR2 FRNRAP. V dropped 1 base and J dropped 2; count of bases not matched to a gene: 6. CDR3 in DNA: TGTGCTAGTGGTTTGGGACAGGGGTCAGGTCAAGAGACCCAGTACTTC. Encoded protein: CASGLGQGSGQETQYF.

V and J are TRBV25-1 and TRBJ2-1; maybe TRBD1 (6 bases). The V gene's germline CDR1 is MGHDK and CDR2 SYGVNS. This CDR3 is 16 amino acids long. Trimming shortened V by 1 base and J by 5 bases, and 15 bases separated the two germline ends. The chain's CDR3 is CASSELGETGHNEQFF. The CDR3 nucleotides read TGTGCCAGCAGTGAATTAGGGGAGACAGGCCACAATGAGCAGTTCTTC.

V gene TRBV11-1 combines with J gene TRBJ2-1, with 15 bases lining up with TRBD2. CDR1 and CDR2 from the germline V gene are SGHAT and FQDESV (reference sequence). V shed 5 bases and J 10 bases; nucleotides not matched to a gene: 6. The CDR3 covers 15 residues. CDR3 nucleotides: TGTGCCAGCAGCATCGGACTAGCGGGGGGGCGCGAGCAGTTCTTC. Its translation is CASSIGLAGGREQFF. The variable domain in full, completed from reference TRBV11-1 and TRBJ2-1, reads EAEVAQSPRYKITEKSQAVAFWCDPISGHATLYWYRQILGQGPELLVQFQDESVVDDSQLPKDRFSAERLKGVDSTLKIQPAELGDSAMYLCASSIGLAGGREQFFGPGTRLTVL.

The CDR3 sequence is CASSGGLVSETQYF. The CDR3, as DNA: TGCGCCAGCAGCGGGGGACTAGTCTCAGAGACCCAGTACTTC. The V call is TRBV5-1, the J call TRBJ2-5, with 8 bases aligning to TRBD2. CDR1 SGHRS and CDR2 YFSETQ come from the germline V gene. The CDR3 length is 14 residues. V lost 4 bases and J lost 4; bases outside the gene matches: 6.

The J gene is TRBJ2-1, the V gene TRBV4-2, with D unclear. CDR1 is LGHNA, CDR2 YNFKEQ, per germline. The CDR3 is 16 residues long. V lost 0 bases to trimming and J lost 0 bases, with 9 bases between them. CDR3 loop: CASSQDPLPSYNEQFF. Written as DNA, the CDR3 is TGTGCCAGCAGCCAAGATCCCCTCCCCTCCTACAATGAGCAGTTCTTC.

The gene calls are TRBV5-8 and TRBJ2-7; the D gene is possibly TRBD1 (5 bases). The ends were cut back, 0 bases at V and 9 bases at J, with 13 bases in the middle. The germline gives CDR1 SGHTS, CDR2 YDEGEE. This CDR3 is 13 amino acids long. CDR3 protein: CASSLAAGMRQYF. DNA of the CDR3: TGTGCCAGCAGCTTGGCTGCAGGGATGAGGCAGTACTTC.

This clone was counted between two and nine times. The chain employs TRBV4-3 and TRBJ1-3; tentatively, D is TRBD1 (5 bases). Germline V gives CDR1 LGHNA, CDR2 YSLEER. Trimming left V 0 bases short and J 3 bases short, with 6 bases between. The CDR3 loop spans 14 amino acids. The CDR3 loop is CASSQDRGGNTIYF. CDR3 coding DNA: TGCGCCAGCAGCCAAGATAGGGGTGGAAACACCATATATTTT.

The CDR3 sequence is CASSSAEAGYTF. The CDR3 nucleotides read TGTGCCAGCAGCTCCGCTGAGGCCGGCTACACCTTC. The chain combines TRBV7-9 with TRBJ1-2; D is unclear. Germline V CDR1 and CDR2: SEHNR, FQNEAQ (reference sequence). This CDR3 has 12 residues. Trimming pared 4 bases from V and 8 bases from J, leaving 11 bases between.

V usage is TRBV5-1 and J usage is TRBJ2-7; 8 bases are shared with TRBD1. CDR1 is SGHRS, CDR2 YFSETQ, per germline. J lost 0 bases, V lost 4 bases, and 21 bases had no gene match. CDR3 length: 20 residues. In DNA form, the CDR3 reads TGCGCCAGCAGCGCGGGACAGGAAACTCTATTATACTCTAGCTCCTACGAGCAGTACTTC. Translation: CASSAGQETLLYSSSYEQYF. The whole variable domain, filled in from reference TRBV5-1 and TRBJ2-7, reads KAGVTQTPRYLIKTRGQQVTLSCSPISGHRSVSWYQQTPGQGLQFLFEYFSETQRNKGNFPGRFSGRQFSNSRSEMNVSTLELGDSALYLCASSAGQETLLYSSSYEQYFGPGTRLTVT.

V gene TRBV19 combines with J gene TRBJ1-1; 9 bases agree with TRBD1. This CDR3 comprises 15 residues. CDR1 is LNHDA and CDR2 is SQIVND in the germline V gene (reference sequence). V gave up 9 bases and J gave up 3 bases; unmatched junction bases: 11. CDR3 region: CARGTGGAQDTEAFF. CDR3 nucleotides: TGTGCCAGGGGTACAGGGGGCGCCCAGGACACTGAAGCTTTCTTT.

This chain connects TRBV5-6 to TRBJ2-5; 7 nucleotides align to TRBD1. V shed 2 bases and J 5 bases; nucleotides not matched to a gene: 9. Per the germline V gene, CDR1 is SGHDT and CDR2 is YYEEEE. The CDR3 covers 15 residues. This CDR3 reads CASSFLRQGAETQYF. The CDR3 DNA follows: TGTGCCAGCAGCTTCCTACGACAGGGAGCGGAGACCCAGTACTTC.

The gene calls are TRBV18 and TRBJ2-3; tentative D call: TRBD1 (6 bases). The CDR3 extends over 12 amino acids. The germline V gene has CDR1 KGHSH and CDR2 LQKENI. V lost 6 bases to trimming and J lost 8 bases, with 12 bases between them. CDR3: CASSAKQGTQYF. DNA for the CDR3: TGTGCCAGCTCGGCGAAACAGGGTACGCAGTATTTT.

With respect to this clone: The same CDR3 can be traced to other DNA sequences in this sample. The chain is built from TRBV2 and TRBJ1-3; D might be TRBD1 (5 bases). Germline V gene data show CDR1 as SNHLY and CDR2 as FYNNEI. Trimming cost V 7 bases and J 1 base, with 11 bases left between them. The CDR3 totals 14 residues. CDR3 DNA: TGTGCCAGCACACCCCAGGGATCTGGAAACACCATATATTTT. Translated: CASTPQGSGNTIYF.

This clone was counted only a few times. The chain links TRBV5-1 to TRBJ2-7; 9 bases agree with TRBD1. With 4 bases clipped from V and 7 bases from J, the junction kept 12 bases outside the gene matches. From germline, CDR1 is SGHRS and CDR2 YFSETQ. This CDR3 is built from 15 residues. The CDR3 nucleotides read TGCGCCAGCAGCCTCACCCCGGGACAGGGACGGGAGCAGTACTTC. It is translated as CASSLTPGQGREQYF.

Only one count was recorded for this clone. The DNA of the CDR3 is TGTGCCAGCAGCGGGTTTGACAGGGCTAATTCACCCCTCCACTTT. The encoded protein is CASSGFDRANSPLHF. The chain joins TRBV9 to TRBJ1-6; 7 bases line up with TRBD1. The germline V gene encodes CDR1 SGDLS and CDR2 YYNGEE. V was pared by 3 bases and J by 6 bases, with 6 bases of the junction left unmatched. This CDR3 spans 15 amino acids.

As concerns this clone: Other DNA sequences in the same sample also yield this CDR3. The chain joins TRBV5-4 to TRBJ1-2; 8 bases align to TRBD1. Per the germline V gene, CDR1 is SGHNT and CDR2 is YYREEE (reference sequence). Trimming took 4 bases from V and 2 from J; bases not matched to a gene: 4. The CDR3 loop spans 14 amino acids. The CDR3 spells CASSPGQGNYGYTF. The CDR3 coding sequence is TGTGCCAGCAGCCCAGGACAGGGAAACTATGGCTACACCTTC.

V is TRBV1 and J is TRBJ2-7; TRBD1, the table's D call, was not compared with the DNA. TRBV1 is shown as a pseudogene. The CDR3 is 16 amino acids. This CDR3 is CTSSQERSDRLGEQYF. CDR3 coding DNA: TGCACCAGCAGCCAAGAGCGGAGCGACAGACTGGGCGAGCAGTACTTC.

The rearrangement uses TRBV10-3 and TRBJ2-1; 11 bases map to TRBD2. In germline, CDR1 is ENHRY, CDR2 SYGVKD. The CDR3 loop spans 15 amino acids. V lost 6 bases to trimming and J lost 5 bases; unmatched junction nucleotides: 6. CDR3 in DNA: TGTGCCATCAGGACTAGCGGGGCCGAGGACAATGAGCAGTTCTTC. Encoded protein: CAIRTSGAEDNEQFF.

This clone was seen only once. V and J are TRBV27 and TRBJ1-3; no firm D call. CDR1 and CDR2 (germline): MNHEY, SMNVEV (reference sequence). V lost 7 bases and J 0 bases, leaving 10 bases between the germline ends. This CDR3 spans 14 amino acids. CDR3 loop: CASKAGFSGNTIYF. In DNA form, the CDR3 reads TGTGCCAGCAAGGCGGGTTTCTCTGGAAACACCATATATTTT.

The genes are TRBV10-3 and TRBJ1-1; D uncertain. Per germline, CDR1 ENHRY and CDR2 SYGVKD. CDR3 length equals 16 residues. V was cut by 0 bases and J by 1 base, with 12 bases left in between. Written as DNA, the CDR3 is TGTGCCATCAGTGAGTCAGTCTTGGGCAGGAACACTGAAGCTTTCTTT. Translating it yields CAISESVLGRNTEAFF.

The CDR3 loop is CASSLLAGSRTDTQYF. In DNA, the CDR3 is TGTGCCAGCAGCCTCCTAGCGGGGAGCCGCACAGATACGCAGTATTTT. The J gene is TRBJ2-3, the V gene TRBV11-2; 9 bases fit TRBD2. The V and J ends lost 5 bases and 1 base, in that order; junction bases with no gene match: 7. Germline assignment: CDR1 SGHAT and CDR2 FQNNGV. The CDR3 is 16 residues long.